The 9 T cell receptor beta chains in this list originate from one sample, sequenced in a study of CD8+ T cells in alopecia areata. Extraction and reverse transcription of RNA yielded cDNA as the sequencing template. The repertoire was sequenced with immunoSEQ multiplex PCR; TCRdb's copy has only in-frame clones and lacks some. The table records around 100,000 clones, roughly 50% of them present only once. Sequencing was performed on CD4+ T cells sorted from blood. These TCRs come from a human donor in good health.

V gene TRBV19 combines with J gene TRBJ1-2; possibly TRBD1 for D (5 bases). CDR1 and CDR2 (germline): LNHDA, SQIVND (reference sequence). The CDR3 is 19 residues long. V lost 4 bases and J lost 1, with 25 bases in between. The CDR3 here is CASSTSPSRGRGDNYGYTF. The CDR3 DNA follows: TGTGCCAGTAGTACCTCCCCGTCGAGGGGCCGGGGAGATAACTATGGCTACACCTTC.

This clone was recorded a few times. The chain has TRBV7-9 and TRBJ2-1; 7 nucleotides align to TRBD2. Germline V gene lookup returns CDR1 SEHNR and CDR2 FQNEAQ (reference sequence). This CDR3 is built from 16 residues. J was trimmed by 0 bases and V by 5 bases; bases with no gene match: 7. CDR3 nucleotide sequence: TGTGCCAGCAGCCTACGGGGCGGGAGCTCCTACAATGAGCAGTTCTTC. This translates into CASSLRGGSSYNEQFF.

V usage is TRBV27 and J usage is TRBJ1-1; D gene ambiguous. The CDR3 consists of 14 residues. Germline CDR1 reads MNHEY; CDR2 reads SMNVEV (reference sequence). The germline V and J ends were trimmed by 6 bases and 8 bases, with 19 bases remaining between them. CDR3 amino acids: CASRQRAARGEAFF. The CDR3 nucleotides are TGTGCCAGCAGGCAGAGGGCCGCAAGAGGGGAAGCTTTCTTT.

This chain connects TRBV5-1 to TRBJ2-2, with D perhaps matching TRBD1 (5 bases). The CDR3 contains 15 residues. Trimming took 3 bases from V and 4 from J, leaving 13 bases between them. Germline V gene data show CDR1 as SGHRS and CDR2 as YFSETQ. CDR3 amino acids: CASSYQGWTTGELFF. The CDR3, as DNA: TGCGCCAGCAGCTACCAGGGTTGGACCACCGGGGAGCTGTTTTTT. Full variable domain (outside the CDR3, taken from reference TRBV5-1 and TRBJ2-2): KAGVTQTPRYLIKTRGQQVTLSCSPISGHRSVSWYQQTPGQGLQFLFEYFSETQRNKGNFPGRFSGRQFSNSRSEMNVSTLELGDSALYLCASSYQGWTTGELFFGEGSRLTVL.

The V call is TRBV6-5, the J call TRBJ2-3; D assignment may be TRBD1 or TRBD2 (5 bases each). Trimming shortened V by 4 bases and J by 13 bases, and 21 bases separated the two germline ends. This CDR3 spans 14 amino acids. From germline, CDR1 is MNHEY and CDR2 SVGAGI. The CDR3 sequence: CASSSTSGTTAEYF. CDR3 DNA sequence: TGTGCCAGCAGTTCGACTTCCGGGACCACGGCAGAGTATTTT.

The V and J genes are TRBV28 and TRBJ2-7, with D tentatively TRBD2 (5 bases). Germline V gene sequence: CDR1 MDHEN, CDR2 SYDVKM. Deletions cut 5 bases from V and 2 bases from J, with 10 bases between. The CDR3 is 13 residues long. The chain's CDR3 is CASSPGSTYEQYF. CDR3 DNA: TGTGCCAGCAGTCCGGGGAGTACCTACGAGCAGTACTTC. The full variable domain, with the rest looked up from reference TRBV28 and TRBJ2-7, is DVKVTQSSRYLVKRTGEKVFLECVQDMDHENMFWYRQDPGLGLRLIYFSYDVKMKEKGDIPEGYSVSREKKERFSLILESASTNQTSMYLCASSPGSTYEQYFGPGTRLTVT.

The chain is built from TRBV10-3 and TRBJ1-5; 7 nucleotides agree with TRBD1. The germline V gene has CDR1 ENHRY and CDR2 SYGVKD. The CDR3 covers 14 residues. The V gene end was trimmed by 6 bases and the J gene end by 3 bases; junction bases not matched to a gene: 5. CDR3 in DNA: TGTGCCATCAGCAAGGGACAGAACAATCAGCCCCAGCATTTT. Translation gives CAISKGQNNQPQHF.

The chain carries TRBV6-5 and TRBJ1-5; 11 bases are a match to TRBD1. Germline CDR1 is MNHEY and CDR2 is SVGAGI. J lost 7 bases, V lost 6 bases, and 8 bases had no gene match. The length of the CDR3 is 15 residues. In DNA form, the CDR3 reads TGTGCCAGCAGGCGGGTGGGACAGGGGGGACAGCCCCAGCATTTT. It codes for CASRRVGQGGQPQHF.

J is TRBJ2-1 and V is TRBV5-1; weak D call: TRBD1 (5 bases). V was trimmed by 3 bases and J by 10 bases, leaving 11 bases between them. This CDR3 spans 12 amino acids. The germline V gene encodes CDR1 SGHRS and CDR2 YFSETQ. The CDR3, as DNA: TGCGCCAGCAGCTCCGACAGAAACGAGCAGTTCTTC. It codes for CASSSDRNEQFF.